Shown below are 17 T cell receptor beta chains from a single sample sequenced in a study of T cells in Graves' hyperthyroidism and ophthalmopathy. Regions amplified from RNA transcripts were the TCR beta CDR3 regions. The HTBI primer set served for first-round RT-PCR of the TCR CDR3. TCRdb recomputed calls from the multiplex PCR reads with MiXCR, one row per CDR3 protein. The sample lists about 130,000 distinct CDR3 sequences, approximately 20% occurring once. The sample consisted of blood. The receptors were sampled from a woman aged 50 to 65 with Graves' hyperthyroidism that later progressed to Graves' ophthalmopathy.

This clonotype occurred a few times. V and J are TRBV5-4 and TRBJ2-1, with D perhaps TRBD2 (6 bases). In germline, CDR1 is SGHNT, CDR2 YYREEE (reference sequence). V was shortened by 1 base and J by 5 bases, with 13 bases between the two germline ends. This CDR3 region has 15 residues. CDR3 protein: CASSLFGGTNNEQFF. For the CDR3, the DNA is TGTGCCAGCAGCTTGTTTGGCGGGACGAACAATGAGCAGTTCTTC.

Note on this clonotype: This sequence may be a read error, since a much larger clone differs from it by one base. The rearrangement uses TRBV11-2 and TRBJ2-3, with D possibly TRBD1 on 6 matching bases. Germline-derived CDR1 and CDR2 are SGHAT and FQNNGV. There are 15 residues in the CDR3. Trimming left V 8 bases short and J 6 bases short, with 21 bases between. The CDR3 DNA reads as TGTGCCAGCGCCCCGACAGGCTTATACTACGATACGCAGTATTTT. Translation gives CASAPTGLYYDTQYF.

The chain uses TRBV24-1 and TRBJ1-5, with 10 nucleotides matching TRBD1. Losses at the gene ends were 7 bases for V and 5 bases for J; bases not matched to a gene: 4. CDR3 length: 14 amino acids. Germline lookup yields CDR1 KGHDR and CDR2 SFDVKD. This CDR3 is CATRGTGVDQPQHF. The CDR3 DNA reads TGTGCCACCAGGGGGACAGGGGTGGATCAGCCCCAGCATTTT.

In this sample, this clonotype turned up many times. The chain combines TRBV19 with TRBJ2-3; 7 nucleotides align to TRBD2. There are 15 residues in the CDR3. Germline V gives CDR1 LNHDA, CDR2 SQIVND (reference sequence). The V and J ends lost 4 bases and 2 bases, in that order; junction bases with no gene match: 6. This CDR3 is CASSSPAGNTDTQYF. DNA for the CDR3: TGTGCCAGTAGTAGTCCAGCGGGGAACACAGATACGCAGTATTTT.

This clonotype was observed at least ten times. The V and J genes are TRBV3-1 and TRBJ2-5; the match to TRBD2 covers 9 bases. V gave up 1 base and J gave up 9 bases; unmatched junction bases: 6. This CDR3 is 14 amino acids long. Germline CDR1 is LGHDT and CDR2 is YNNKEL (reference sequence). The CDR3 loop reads CASSQGAREGAQYF. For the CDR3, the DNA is TGTGCCAGCAGCCAAGGGGCGCGGGAGGGGGCCCAGTACTTC.

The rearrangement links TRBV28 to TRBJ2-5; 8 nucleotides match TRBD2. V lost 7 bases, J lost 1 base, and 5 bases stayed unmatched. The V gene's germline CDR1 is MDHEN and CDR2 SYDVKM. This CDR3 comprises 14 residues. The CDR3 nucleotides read TGTGCCAGCATCCGCGGGGGGAGCCAAGAGACCCAGTACTTC. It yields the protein CASIRGGSQETQYF.

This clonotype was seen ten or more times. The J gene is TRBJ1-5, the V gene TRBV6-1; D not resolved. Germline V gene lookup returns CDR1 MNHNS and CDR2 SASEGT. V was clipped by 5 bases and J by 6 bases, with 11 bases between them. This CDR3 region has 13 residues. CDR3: CASSSSYGQPQHF. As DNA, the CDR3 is TGTGCCAGCAGTTCTTCTTACGGTCAGCCCCAGCATTTT.

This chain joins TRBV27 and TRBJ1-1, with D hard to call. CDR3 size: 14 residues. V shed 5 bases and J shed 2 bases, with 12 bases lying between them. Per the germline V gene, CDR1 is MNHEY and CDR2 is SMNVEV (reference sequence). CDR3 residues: CASSGRFQNTEAFF. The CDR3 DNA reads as TGTGCCAGCAGTGGGAGATTTCAAAACACTGAAGCTTTCTTT.

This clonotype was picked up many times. The CDR3: CASSLGGTVLYEQYF. In nucleotides, the CDR3 is TGTGCCAGCAGCCTTGGCGGGACCGTCCTCTACGAGCAGTACTTC. V and J are TRBV28 and TRBJ2-7, with D tentatively TRBD2 (6 bases). The CDR3 spans 15 residues. V lost 6 bases, J lost 3 bases, and 18 bases lay in between. CDR1 is MDHEN, CDR2 SYDVKM, per germline.

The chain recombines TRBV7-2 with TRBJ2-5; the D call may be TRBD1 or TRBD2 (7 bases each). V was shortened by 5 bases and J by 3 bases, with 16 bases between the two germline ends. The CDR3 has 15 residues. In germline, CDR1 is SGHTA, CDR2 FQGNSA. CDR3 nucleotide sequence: TGTGCCAGCAGCCGAAGCGGGACAGACAAAGAGACCCAGTACTTC. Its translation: CASSRSGTDKETQYF.

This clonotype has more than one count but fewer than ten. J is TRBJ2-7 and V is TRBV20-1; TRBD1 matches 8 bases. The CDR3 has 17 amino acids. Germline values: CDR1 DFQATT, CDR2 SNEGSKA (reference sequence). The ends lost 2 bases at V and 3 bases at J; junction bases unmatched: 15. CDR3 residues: CSARIPPGQEQFYEQYF. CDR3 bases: TGCAGTGCTAGAATCCCACCGGGACAGGAACAGTTCTACGAGCAGTACTTC.

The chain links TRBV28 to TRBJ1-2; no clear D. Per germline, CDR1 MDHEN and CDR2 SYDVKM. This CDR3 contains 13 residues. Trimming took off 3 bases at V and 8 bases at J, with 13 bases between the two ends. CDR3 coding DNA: TGTGCCAGCAGTTTTCGGAGAGGTTACGGCTACACCTTC. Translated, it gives CASSFRRGYGYTF.

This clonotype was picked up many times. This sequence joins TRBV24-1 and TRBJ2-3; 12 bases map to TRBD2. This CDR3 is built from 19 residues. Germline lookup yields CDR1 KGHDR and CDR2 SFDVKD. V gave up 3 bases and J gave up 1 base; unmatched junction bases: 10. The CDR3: CATSDKLAGGEFGTDTQYF. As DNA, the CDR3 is TGTGCCACCAGTGATAAACTAGCGGGAGGAGAGTTTGGCACAGATACGCAGTATTTT.

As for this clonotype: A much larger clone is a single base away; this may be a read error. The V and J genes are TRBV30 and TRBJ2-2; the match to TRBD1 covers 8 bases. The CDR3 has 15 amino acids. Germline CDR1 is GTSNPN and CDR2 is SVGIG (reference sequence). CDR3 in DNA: TGTGCCTGGAGCCAGGGGGCGAAAAACACCGGGGGGCTGTTTTTT. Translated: CAWSQGAKNTGGLFF.

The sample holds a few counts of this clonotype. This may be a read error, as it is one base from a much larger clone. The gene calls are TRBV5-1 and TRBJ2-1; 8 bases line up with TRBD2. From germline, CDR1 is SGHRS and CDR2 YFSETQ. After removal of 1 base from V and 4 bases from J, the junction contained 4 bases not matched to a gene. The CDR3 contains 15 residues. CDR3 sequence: CASSLRGGRYNEQFF. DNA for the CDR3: TGCGCCAGCAGCTTGAGGGGCGGGAGGTACAATGAGCAGTTCTTC.

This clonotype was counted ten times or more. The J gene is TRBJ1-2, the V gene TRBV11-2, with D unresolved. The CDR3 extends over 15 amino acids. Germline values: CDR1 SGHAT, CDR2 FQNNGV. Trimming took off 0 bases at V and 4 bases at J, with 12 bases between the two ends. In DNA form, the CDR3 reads TGTGCCAGCAGCTTAGATGTAGGGAACCCCTATGGCTACACCTTC. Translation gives CASSLDVGNPYGYTF.

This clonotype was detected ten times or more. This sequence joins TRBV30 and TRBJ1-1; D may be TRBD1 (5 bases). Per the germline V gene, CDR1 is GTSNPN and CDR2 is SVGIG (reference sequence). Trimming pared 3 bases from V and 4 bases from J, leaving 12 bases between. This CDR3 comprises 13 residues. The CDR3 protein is CAWSGRVGTEAFF. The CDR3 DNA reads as TGTGCCTGGAGCGGCAGGGTGGGCACTGAAGCTTTCTTT.